The clone carrying this T cell receptor beta chain was seen more than once but under ten times. The CDR3 spans 12 residues. After removal of 6 bases from V and 7 bases from J, the junction contained 3 bases not matched to a gene. Germline V gene sequence: CDR1 MNHNY, CDR2 SVGAGI (reference sequence). Semi-nested PCR with Nested Universal Primer A followed constant-region reverse priming of full-length variable regions. MiXCR was run by TCRdb on the 5' RACE reads, yielding one entry per CDR3 protein. The table has some 32,000 distinct CDR3 sequences, 25% to 30% seen once. Tregs were sorted as CD4+CD25+CD127-/low cells.

The chain is built from TRBV6-6 and TRBJ1-1, with 9 nucleotides matching TRBD1. This sequence was found in a female donor with breast cancer. Sequencing input: tumor-infiltrating Tregs sorted from the breast tumor. CDR3 bases: TGTGCCAGCAGAGGGACAGGGAGTGAAGCTTTCTTT. It yields the protein CASRGTGSEAFF.